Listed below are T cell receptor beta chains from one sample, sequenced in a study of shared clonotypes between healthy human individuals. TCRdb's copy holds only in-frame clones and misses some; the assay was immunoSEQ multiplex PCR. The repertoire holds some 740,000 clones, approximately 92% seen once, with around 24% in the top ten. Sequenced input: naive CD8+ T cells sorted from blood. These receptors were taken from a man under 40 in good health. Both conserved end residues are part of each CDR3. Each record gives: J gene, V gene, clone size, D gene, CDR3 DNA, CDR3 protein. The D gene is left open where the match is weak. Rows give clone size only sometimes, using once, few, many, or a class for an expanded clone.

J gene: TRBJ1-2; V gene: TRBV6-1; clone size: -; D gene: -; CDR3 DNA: TGTGCCAGCAGTGAATCGGGGATCTATGGCTACACCTTC; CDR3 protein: CASSESGIYGYTF
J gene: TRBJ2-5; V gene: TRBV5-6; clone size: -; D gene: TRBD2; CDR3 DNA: TGTGCCAGCAGCTCGCGGGCGGGGGTGACCCAGTACTTC; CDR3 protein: CASSSRAGVTQYF
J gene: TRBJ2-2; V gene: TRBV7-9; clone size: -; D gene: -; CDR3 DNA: TGTGCCAGCAGCCTACTAAGCCCAGGGTACACCGGGGAGCTGTTTTTT; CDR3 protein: CASSLLSPGYTGELFF
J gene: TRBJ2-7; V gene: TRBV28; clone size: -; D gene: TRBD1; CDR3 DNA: TGTGCCAGCAGTCCGTCCGGGACAGGGGGGGATCCCTACGAGCAGTACTTC; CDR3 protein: CASSPSGTGGDPYEQYF
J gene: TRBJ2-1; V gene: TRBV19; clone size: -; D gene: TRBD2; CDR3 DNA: TGTGCCAGTAATCCCGCCCCCGGGACTAGCTCCGACAATGAGCAGTTCTTC; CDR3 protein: CASNPAPGTSSDNEQFF
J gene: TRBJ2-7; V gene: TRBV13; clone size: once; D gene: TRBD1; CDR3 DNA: TGTGCCAGCAGCTCGATGGACAGGGGGCTGTCCTACGAGCAGTACTTC; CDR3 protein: CASSSMDRGLSYEQYF
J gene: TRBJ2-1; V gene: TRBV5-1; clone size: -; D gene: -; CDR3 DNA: TGCGCCAGCAGCTTGAGGGGGGGACCCTACAATGAGCAGTTCTTC; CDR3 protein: CASSLRGGPYNEQFF
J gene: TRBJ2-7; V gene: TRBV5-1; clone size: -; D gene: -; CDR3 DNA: TGCGCCAGCAGCTTAGCAAGCGTCTACGAGCAGTACTTC; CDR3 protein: CASSLASVYEQYF
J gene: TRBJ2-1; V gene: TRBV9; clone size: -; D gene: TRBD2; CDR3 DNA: TGTGCCAGCAGCGATAGCGGGTCTTCCTACAATGAGCAGTTCTTC; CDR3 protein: CASSDSGSSYNEQFF
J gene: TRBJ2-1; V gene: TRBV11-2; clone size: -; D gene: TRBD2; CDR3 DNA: TGTGCCAGCAGCTTAGATCTCGCTAGCGGGCTATCCTACAATGAGCAGTTCTTC; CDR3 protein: CASSLDLASGLSYNEQFF
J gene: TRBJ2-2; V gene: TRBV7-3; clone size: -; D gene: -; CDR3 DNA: TGTGCCAGCAGCTTAAACGTCGGCACCGGGGAGCTGTTTTTT; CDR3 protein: CASSLNVGTGELFF
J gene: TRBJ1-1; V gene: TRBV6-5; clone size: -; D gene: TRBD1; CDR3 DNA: TGTGCCAGCAGTTACTCTCCAGGGGGCTACCCTGAAGCTTTCTTT; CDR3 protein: CASSYSPGGYPEAFF
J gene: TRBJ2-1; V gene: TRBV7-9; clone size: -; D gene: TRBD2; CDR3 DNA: TGTGCCAGCAGCTTAGCGACTAGCGGGGACCTTGGGCAGTTCTTC; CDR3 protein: CASSLATSGDLGQFF
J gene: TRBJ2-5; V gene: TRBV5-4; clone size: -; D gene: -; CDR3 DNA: TGTGCCAGCAGGAAAAGCATCCCGGGTGGGCGGGAGACCCAGTACTTC; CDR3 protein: CASRKSIPGGRETQYF
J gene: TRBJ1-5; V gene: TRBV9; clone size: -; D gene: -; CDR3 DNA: TGTGCCAGCAGCGTAGATGATCAGCCCCAGCATTTT; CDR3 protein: CASSVDDQPQHF
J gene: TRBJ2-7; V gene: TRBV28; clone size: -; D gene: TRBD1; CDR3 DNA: TGTGCCAGCAGTTTATCAGGGGGTCCCTCCTACGAGCAGTACTTC; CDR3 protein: CASSLSGGPSYEQYF
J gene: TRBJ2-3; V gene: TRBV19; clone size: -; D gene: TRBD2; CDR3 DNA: TGTGCCAGTAGTACACTAGCGGGGCCCACAGATACGCAGTATTTT; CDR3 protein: CASSTLAGPTDTQYF
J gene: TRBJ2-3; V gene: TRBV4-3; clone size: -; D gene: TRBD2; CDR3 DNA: TGCGCCAGCAGCCAAGGGACTAGCGGGGGCTATACGCAGTATTTT; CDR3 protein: CASSQGTSGGYTQYF
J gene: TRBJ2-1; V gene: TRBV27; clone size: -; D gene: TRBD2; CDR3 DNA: TGTGCCAGCAGTCGAGCTAGCGGGAGGAGGGACAATGAGCAGTTCTTC; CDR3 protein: CASSRASGRRDNEQFF
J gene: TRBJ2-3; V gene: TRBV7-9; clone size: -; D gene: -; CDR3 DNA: TGTGCCAGCAGCCAAGGACATACCTTGGCCACAGATACGCAGTATTTT; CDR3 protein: CASSQGHTLATDTQYF
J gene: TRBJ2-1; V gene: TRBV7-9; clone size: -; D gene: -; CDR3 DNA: TGTGCCAGCAGCTTATTCCGGCCAGGAAGCTCCTACAATGAGCAGTTCTTC; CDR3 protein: CASSLFRPGSSYNEQFF
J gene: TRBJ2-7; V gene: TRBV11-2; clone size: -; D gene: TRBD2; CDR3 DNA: TGTGCCAGCACTCCCTTTAGCGGGAGTGGCTCCTACGAGCAGTACTTC; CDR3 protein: CASTPFSGSGSYEQYF
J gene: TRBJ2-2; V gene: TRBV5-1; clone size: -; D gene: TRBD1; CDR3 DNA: TGCGCCAGCAGCTTGACGCTACAGGGGGGAACCGGGGAGCTGTTTTTT; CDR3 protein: CASSLTLQGGTGELFF
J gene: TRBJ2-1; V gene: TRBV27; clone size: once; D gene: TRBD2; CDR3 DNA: TGTGCCAGCAGTCTACAAACCGGGACTAGTGATTCCAATGAGCAGTTCTTC; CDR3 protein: CASSLQTGTSDSNEQFF
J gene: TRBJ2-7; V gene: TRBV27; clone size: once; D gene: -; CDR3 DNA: TGTGCCAGCCAACAGGGCTTAGCTGACTACGAGCAGTACTTC; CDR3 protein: CASQQGLADYEQYF
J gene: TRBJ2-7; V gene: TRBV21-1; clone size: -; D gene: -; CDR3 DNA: TGTGCCAGCAGCACACTCCCCCGAACAGGGAAGCGGTACGAGCAGTACTTC; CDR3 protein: CASSTLPRTGKRYEQYF
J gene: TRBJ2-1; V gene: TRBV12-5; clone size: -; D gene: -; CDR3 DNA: TGTGCTAGTGTTGGGGGGTCGGGCAATGAGCAGTTCTTC; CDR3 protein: CASVGGSGNEQFF
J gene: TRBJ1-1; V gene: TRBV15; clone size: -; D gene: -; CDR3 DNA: TGTGCCACCAGCCACGTCCAAGGGGGTTGGCTGAGGACTGAAGCTTTCTTT; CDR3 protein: CATSHVQGGWLRTEAFF
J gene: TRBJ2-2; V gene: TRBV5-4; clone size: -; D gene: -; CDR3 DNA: TGTGCCAGCAGCCTGGGTGGAGAGGGAGAGTACACCGGGGAGCTGTTTTTT; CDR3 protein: CASSLGGEGEYTGELFF
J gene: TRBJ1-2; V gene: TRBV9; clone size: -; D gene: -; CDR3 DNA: TGTGCCAGCAGCTCAGTGTATGGCTACACCTTC; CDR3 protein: CASSSVYGYTF
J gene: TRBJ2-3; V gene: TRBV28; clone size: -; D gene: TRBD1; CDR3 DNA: TGTGCCAGCAGGGACAGGAAACAGACCACCACAGATACGCAGTATTTT; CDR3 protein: CASRDRKQTTTDTQYF
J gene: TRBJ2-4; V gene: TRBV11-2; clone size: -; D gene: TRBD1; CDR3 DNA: TGTGCCAGCAGCTTAGGTGGGACAGAAGGGCTTCTAGCCAAAAACATTCAGTACTTC; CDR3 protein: CASSLGGTEGLLAKNIQYF
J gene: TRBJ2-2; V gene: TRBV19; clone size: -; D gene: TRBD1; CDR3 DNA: TGTGCCAGTAGTATCACAGGGGGCGCAACCGGGGAGCTGTTTTTT; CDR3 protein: CASSITGGATGELFF
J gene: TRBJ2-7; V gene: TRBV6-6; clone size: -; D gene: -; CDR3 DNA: TGTGCCAGCAGTTACTCGGCCAGCTCCTACGAGCAGTACTTC; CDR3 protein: CASSYSASSYEQYF
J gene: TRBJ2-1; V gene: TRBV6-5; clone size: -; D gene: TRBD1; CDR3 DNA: TGTGCCAGCAGTTATGACAGGGGGGAGGATGAGCAGTTCTTC; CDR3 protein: CASSYDRGEDEQFF
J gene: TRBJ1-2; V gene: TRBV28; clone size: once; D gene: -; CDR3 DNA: TGTGCCAGCAGTTTTGTGGAGGGGGGCGACCTTTATGGCTACACCTTC; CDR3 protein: CASSFVEGGDLYGYTF
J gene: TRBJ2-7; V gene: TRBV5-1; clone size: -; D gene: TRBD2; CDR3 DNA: TGCGCCAGCAGTTTAGAGCGGGGATACTACGAGCAGTACTTC; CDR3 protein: CASSLERGYYEQYF
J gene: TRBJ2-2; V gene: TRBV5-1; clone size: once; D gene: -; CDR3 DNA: TGCGCCAGTAGCACATCGGAAGGACAGCTAAACACCGGGGAGCTGTTTTTT; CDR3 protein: CASSTSEGQLNTGELFF
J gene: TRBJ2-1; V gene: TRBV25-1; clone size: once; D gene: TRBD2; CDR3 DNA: TGTGCCAGCAGTGAAGAGACTAGCGGGCGTTCCTACAATGAGCAGTTCTTC; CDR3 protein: CASSEETSGRSYNEQFF
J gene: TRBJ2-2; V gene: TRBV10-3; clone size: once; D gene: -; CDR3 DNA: TGTGCCATCAGTGGGGCGGACACCGGGGAGCTGTTTTTT; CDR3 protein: CAISGADTGELFF
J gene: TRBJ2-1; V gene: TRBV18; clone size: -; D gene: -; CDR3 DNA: TGTGCCAGCTCGGGCAATGAGCAGTTCTTC; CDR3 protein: CASSGNEQFF
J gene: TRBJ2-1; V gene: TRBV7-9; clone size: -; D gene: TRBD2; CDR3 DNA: TGTGCCAGCAGCTTAGAACTAGCGGGAGGGCAGGGGCACAATGAGCAGTTCTTC; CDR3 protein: CASSLELAGGQGHNEQFF